This T cell receptor (beta chain) was observed in a study of immune evolution from preneoplasia to lung adenocarcinoma. TCRdb keeps only in-frame clones here, not all; method: immunoSEQ multiplex PCR. The data show 1,700 or so clones, with less than 85% seen just once and about 8% held by the top ten. Resections took place in Japan or China from 2014 to 2017. This TCR derives from a donor at least 70 years old with lung adenocarcinoma. The source material was FFPE tissue from an adenomatous hyperplasia lung lesion. Sample subset: atypical adenomatous hyperplasia (AAH), lung preneoplasia.

The CDR3 nucleotides read TGTGCCTACACGGACAGGGCCTACAATGAGCAGTTCTTC. Its protein product is CAYTDRAYNEQFF. The chain has TRBV30 and TRBJ2-1; 8 bases agree with TRBD1. Unmatched junction bases numbered 4, after V lost 7 bases and J lost 2 bases. CDR3 size: 13 residues. The V gene's germline CDR1 is GTSNPN and CDR2 SVGIG (reference sequence).